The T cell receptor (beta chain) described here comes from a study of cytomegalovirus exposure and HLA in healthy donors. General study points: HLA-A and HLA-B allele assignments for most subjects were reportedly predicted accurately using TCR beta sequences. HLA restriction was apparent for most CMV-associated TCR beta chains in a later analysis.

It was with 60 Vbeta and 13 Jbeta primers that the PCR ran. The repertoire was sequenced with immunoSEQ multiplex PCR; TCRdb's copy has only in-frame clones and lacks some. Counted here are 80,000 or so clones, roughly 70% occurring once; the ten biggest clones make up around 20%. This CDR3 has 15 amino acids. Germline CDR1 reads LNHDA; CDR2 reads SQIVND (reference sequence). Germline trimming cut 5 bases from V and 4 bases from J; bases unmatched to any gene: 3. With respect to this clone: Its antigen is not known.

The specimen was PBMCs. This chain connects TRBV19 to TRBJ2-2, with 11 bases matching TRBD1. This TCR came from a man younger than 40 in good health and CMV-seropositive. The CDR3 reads CASSPGTGGTGELFF. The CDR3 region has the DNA TGTGCCAGTAGTCCAGGGACAGGGGGCACCGGGGAGCTGTTTTTT.